These 21 T cell receptor beta chains were sequenced from one sample in a study of blood T cell repertoires in COVID-19. Some clones are missing from TCRdb's copy, which holds only in-frame ones; the method was immunoSEQ multiplex PCR. The sample holds roughly 200,000 clones, around 90% seen once. The sample taken for sequencing was PBMCs or T cells enriched from blood (not recorded which). The source is a man aged 18 to 30 with acute COVID-19.

The V and J genes are TRBV29-1 and TRBJ2-3, with D possibly TRBD2 on 5 matching bases. The V gene lost 4 bases and the J gene lost 2 bases, with 10 bases spanning the gap. The germline gives CDR1 SQVTM, CDR2 ANQGSEA. CDR3 length: 13 amino acids. Here the CDR3 reads CSVATGITDTQYF. As DNA, the CDR3 is TGCAGCGTTGCGACGGGGATCACAGATACGCAGTATTTT.

CDR3 sequence reads: CASSEVRGSNYGYTF. The CDR3 DNA follows: TGTGCCAGCAGTGAAGTCCGTGGCAGTAACTATGGCTACACCTTC. V and J are TRBV2 and TRBJ1-2; D is undetermined. V was shortened by 1 base and J by 1 base, with 10 bases between the two germline ends. The CDR3 extends over 15 amino acids. Germline V gene sequence: CDR1 SNHLY, CDR2 FYNNEI.

The rearrangement joins TRBV5-1 to TRBJ2-1, with 10 nucleotides matching TRBD2. Germline-derived CDR1 and CDR2 are SGHRS and YFSETQ. The V gene end was trimmed by 4 bases and the J gene end by 10 bases; junction bases not matched to a gene: 5. This CDR3 has 13 amino acids. The CDR3 DNA reads as TGCGCCAGCAGCCCAGGGACTAGCGTCGAGCAGTTCTTC. It yields the protein CASSPGTSVEQFF.

The CDR3: CASTTSGLSSYEQYF. CDR3 DNA sequence: TGTGCCAGCACCACAAGTGGACTGAGCTCCTACGAGCAGTACTTC. The chain joins TRBV28 to TRBJ2-7; D is perhaps TRBD2 (5 bases). In germline, CDR1 is MDHEN, CDR2 SYDVKM. The CDR3 runs 15 residues. V was cut by 7 bases and J by 0 bases, with 16 bases left in between.

The chain employs TRBV12-3 or TRBV12-4 and TRBJ2-2, with D perhaps matching TRBD2 (6 bases). Trimming removed 5 bases at V and 6 bases at J, with 10 bases between. CDR3 length: 13 amino acids. The chain's CDR3 is CASSPGTSGELFF. The CDR3 DNA reads as TGTGCCAGCAGTCCCGGGACTTCCGGGGAGCTGTTTTTT.

The CDR3 is CASSSFTGEGYEQYF. The CDR3, as DNA: TGTGCCAGCAGTTCCTTCACAGGGGAAGGCTACGAGCAGTACTTC. This rearrangement joins TRBV27 to TRBJ2-7; TRBD1 matches 7 bases. This CDR3 spans 15 amino acids. V lost 4 bases to trimming and J lost 3 bases; unmatched junction nucleotides: 9. Germline CDR1 and CDR2: MNHEY and SMNVEV (reference sequence).

The count of this clone is one. Other DNA variants within this sample encode the same CDR3. The chain uses TRBV27 and TRBJ2-7; D unresolved. This CDR3 is 13 amino acids long. The V gene lost 0 bases and the J gene lost 3 bases, with 6 bases spanning the gap. Per the germline V gene, CDR1 is MNHEY and CDR2 is SMNVEV (reference sequence). The CDR3 loop reads CASSLSPSYEQYF. CDR3 nucleotides: TGTGCCAGCAGTTTATCGCCTAGCTACGAGCAGTACTTC.

The chain couples TRBV30 to TRBJ2-1, with D unclear. With 2 bases removed from V and 5 bases from J, the gap between germline ends came to 7 bases. The CDR3 contains 12 residues. The germline V gene has CDR1 GTSNPN and CDR2 SVGIG (reference sequence). CDR3 in amino acids: CAWSQENNEQFF. As DNA, the CDR3 is TGTGCCTGGAGTCAGGAAAACAATGAGCAGTTCTTC. Supplemented by reference TRBV30 and TRBJ2-1, the full variable domain reads SQTIHQWPATLVQPVGSPLSLECTVEGTSNPNLYWYRQAAGRGLQLLFYSVGIGQISSEVPQNLSASRPQDRQFILSSKKLLLSDSGFYLCAWSQENNEQFFGPGTRLTVL.

The J gene is TRBJ1-4, the V gene TRBV11-2, with unresolved D. This CDR3 contains 15 residues. Between the trimmed V and J ends, which lost 1 base and 6 bases, there was a span of 12 bases. Per germline, CDR1 SGHAT and CDR2 FQNNGV. The CDR3 protein is CASSLGPARDEKLFF. CDR3 sequence (DNA): TGTGCCAGCAGCTTAGGACCGGCGCGGGATGAAAAACTGTTTTTT.

V usage is TRBV19 and J usage is TRBJ2-1; perhaps TRBD1 as D (5 bases). Trimming removed 5 bases at V and 9 bases at J, with 11 bases between. The germline CDR1 and CDR2 sequences are LNHDA and SQIVND (reference sequence). The CDR3 has 12 amino acids. The CDR3 nucleotides read TGTGCCAGTAGTTGGGGCATCAGTGAGCAGTTCTTC. Amino acids: CASSWGISEQFF.

Of note for this clone: Other nucleotide sequences from this sample produce the same CDR3. V is TRBV30 and J is TRBJ1-5; 7 bases map to TRBD1. The CDR3 loop spans 13 amino acids. J gave up 6 bases and V 0 bases, and 2 bases lay outside the gene matches. Germline V gene lookup returns CDR1 GTSNPN and CDR2 SVGIG (reference sequence). In nucleotides, the CDR3 is TGTGCCTGGAGTGTCCAGGGGGGTCAGCCCCAGCATTTT. The encoded protein is CAWSVQGGQPQHF.

The rearrangement uses TRBV19 and TRBJ2-7; TRBD2 is a possible D gene (5 bases). This CDR3 comprises 13 residues. Trimming removed 7 bases at V and 1 base at J, with 11 bases between. The germline V gene has CDR1 LNHDA and CDR2 SQIVND (reference sequence). CDR3: CASKRAGSYEQYF. Written as DNA, the CDR3 is TGTGCCAGTAAGAGGGCCGGATCCTACGAGCAGTACTTC. The complete variable domain, with remaining parts taken from reference TRBV19 and TRBJ2-7, reads DGGITQSPKYLFRKEGQNVTLSCEQNLNHDAMYWYRQDPGQGLRLIYYSQIVNDFQKGDIAEGYSVSREKKESFPLTVTSAQKNPTAFYLCASKRAGSYEQYFGPGTRLTVT.

V and J are TRBV28 and TRBJ2-3; TRBD1 matches 9 bases. Germline CDR1 and CDR2: MDHEN and SYDVKM. V lost 5 bases, J lost 3 bases, and 3 bases stayed unmatched. This CDR3 has 14 residues. The CDR3 loop is CASSVGQGTDTQYF. As DNA, the CDR3 is TGTGCCAGCAGTGTGGGACAGGGTACAGATACGCAGTATTTT.

This chain uses TRBV7-2 with TRBJ2-5, with 11 bases matching TRBD2. The V gene's germline CDR1 is SGHTA and CDR2 FQGNSA. The CDR3 covers 18 residues. Trimming took 0 bases from V and 1 from J; bases not matched to a gene: 7. The CDR3 loop is CASSLARRLAGTQETQYF. The DNA of the CDR3 is TGTGCCAGCAGCTTAGCGCGGCGACTAGCGGGAACCCAAGAGACCCAGTACTTC.

The chain employs TRBV4-1 and TRBJ2-7, with D possibly being TRBD1 (5 bases). Per the germline V gene, CDR1 is MGHRA and CDR2 is YSYEKL. V was shortened by 1 base and J by 5 bases, with 6 bases between the two germline ends. The CDR3 covers 12 residues. CDR3 region: CASSQVGDEQYF. The CDR3 region has the DNA TGCGCCAGCAGCCAAGTAGGGGACGAGCAGTACTTC.

This rearrangement joins TRBV6-5 to TRBJ1-1; 8 nucleotides agree with TRBD1. The CDR3 has 15 residues. Germline V CDR1 and CDR2: MNHEY, SVGAGI. The V and J ends lost 2 bases and 5 bases, in that order; junction bases with no gene match: 7. The CDR3 protein is CASSYVTGVGTEAFF. CDR3 DNA: TGTGCCAGCAGTTACGTGACAGGGGTGGGGACTGAAGCTTTCTTT.

This clone was counted a single time. J is TRBJ2-1 and V is TRBV5-8, with 9 bases lining up with TRBD2. Looked up from germline, CDR1 is SGHTS and CDR2 is YDEGEE. The junction had 5 bases not matched to a gene; V was cut back by 2 bases and J by 2 bases. The CDR3 length is 16 residues. CDR3 amino acids: CASSLRLAGTYNEQFF. In DNA form, the CDR3 reads TGTGCCAGCAGCTTACGTCTAGCGGGGACCTACAATGAGCAGTTCTTC.

The V call is TRBV28, the J call TRBJ2-5, with D perhaps TRBD1 (5 bases). Trimming removed 2 bases at V and 1 base at J, with 11 bases between. There are 15 residues in the CDR3. Germline loops: CDR1 MDHEN, CDR2 SYDVKM. CDR3 sequence reads: CASSLPGAGQETQYF. CDR3 sequence (DNA): TGTGCCAGCAGTTTACCTGGGGCCGGCCAAGAGACCCAGTACTTC.

V and J are TRBV5-4 and TRBJ1-2; maybe TRBD1 (5 bases). Germline CDR1 SGHNT, CDR2 YYREEE (reference sequence). V lost 10 bases and J 3 bases, leaving 13 bases between the germline ends. CDR3 length: 12 amino acids. As DNA, the CDR3 is TGTGCCGCGAGAGGGGAGGACTATGGCTACACCTTC. Protein product: CAARGEDYGYTF.

The gene calls are TRBV7-6 and TRBJ1-6, with D possibly matching TRBD1 (6 bases). The ends were cut back, 4 bases at V and 8 bases at J, with 18 bases in the middle. The germline CDR1 and CDR2 sequences are SGHVS and FNYEAQ. The CDR3 is made up of 16 amino acids. The CDR3 coding sequence is TGTGCCAGCAGCTACGGACCATTTAGGGGGTATTCACCCCTCCACTTT. The encoded protein is CASSYGPFRGYSPLHF. Combining the CDR3 with reference TRBV7-6 and TRBJ1-6 gives the whole variable domain GAGVSQSPRYKVTKRGQDVALRCDPISGHVSLYWYRQALGQGPEFLTYFNYEAQQDKSGLPNDRFSAERPEGSISTLTIQRTEQRDSAMYRCASSYGPFRGYSPLHFGNGTRLTVT.

This clone was counted a few times. The rearrangement links TRBV6-2 or TRBV6-3 to TRBJ2-7, with D perhaps TRBD1 (5 bases). The CDR3 has 14 residues. Germline V CDR1 and CDR2: MNHEY, SVGEGT. V was clipped by 0 bases and J by 0 bases, with 6 bases between them. CDR3 residues: CASSYSDNSYEQYF. The DNA of the CDR3 is TGTGCCAGCAGTTACTCGGACAACTCCTACGAGCAGTACTTC.